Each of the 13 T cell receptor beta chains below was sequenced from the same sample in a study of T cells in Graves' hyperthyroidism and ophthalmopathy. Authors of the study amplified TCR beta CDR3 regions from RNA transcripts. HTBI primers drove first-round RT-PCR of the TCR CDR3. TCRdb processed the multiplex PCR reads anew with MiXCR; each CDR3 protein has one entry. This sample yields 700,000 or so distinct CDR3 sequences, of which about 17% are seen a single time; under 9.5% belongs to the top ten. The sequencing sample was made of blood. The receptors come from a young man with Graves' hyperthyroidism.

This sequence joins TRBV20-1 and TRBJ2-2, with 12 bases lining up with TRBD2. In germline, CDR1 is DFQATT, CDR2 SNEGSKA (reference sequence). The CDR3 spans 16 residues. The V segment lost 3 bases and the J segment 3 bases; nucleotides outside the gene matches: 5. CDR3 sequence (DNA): TGCAGTGCTAGTTCAGGGACTAGCGGGTACACCGGGGAGCTGTTTTTT. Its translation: CSASSGTSGYTGELFF.

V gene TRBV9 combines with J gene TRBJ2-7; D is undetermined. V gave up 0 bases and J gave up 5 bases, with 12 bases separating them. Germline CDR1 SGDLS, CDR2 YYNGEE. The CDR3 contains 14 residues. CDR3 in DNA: TGTGCCAGCAGCGTAGAGGGTCGTTCAGACGAGCAGTACTTC. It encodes CASSVEGRSDEQYF.

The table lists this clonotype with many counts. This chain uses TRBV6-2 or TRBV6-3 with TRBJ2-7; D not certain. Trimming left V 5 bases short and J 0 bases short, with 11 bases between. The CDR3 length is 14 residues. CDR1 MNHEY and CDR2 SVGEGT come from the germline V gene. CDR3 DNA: TGTGCCAGCAGTAAAGAGGTCTACTCCTACGAGCAGTACTTC. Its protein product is CASSKEVYSYEQYF.

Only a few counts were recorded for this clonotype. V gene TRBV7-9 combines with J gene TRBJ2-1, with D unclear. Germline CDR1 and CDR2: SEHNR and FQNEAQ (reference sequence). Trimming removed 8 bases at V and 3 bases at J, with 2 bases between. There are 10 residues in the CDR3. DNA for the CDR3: TGTGCCAGCGACTACAATGAGCAGTTCTTC. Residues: CASDYNEQFF.

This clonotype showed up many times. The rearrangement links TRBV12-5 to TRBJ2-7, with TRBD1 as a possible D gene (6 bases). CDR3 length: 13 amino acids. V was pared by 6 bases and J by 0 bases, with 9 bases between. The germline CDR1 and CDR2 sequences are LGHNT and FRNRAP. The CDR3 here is CASGTGISYEQYF. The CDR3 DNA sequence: TGTGCTAGTGGGACAGGCATCTCCTACGAGCAGTACTTC.

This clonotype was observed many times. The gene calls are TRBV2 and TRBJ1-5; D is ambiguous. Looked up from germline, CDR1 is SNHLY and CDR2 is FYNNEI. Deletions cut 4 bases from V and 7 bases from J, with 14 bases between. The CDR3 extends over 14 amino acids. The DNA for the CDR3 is TGTGCCAGCAGTGGATCAAGATTAGGGCAGCCCCAGCATTTT. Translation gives CASSGSRLGQPQHF.

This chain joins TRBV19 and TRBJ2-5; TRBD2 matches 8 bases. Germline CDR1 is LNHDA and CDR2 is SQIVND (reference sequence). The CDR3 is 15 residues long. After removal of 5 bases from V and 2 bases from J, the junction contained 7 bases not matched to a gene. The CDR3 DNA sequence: TGTGCCAGTAGTCCTCCGAGCGGGAGTCAAGAGACCCAGTACTTC. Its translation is CASSPPSGSQETQYF.

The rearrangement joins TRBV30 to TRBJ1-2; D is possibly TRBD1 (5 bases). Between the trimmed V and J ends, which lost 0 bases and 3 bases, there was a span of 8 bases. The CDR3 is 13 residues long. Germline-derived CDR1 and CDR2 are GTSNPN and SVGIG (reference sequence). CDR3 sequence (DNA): TGTGCCTGGAGTGTACGAGGGGACTATGGCTACACCTTC. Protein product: CAWSVRGDYGYTF.

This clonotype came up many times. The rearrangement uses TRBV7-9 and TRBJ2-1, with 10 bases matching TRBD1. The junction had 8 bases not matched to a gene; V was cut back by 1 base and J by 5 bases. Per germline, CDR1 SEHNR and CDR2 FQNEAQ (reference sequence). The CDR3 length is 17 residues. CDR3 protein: CASSLGWGTGADNEQFF. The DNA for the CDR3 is TGTGCCAGCAGCTTAGGGTGGGGGACAGGGGCCGACAATGAGCAGTTCTTC. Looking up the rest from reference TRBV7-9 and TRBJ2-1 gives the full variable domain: DTGVSQNPRHKITKRGQNVTFRCDPISEHNRLYWYRQTLGQGPEFLTYFQNEAQLEKSRLLSDRFSAERPKGSFSTLEIQRTEQGDSAMYLCASSLGWGTGADNEQFFGPGTRLTVL.

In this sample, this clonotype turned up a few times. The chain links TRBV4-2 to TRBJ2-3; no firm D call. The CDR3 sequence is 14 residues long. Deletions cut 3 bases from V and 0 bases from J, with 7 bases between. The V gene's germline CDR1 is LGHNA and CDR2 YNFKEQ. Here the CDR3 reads CASSHPASTDTQYF. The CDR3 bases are TGTGCCAGCAGCCATCCGGCGAGCACAGATACGCAGTATTTT.

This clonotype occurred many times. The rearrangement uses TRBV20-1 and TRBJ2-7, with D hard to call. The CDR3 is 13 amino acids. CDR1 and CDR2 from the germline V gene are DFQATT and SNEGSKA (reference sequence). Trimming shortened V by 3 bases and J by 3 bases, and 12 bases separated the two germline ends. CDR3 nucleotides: TGCAGTGCTAGCTTGGGCTATAACTACGAGCAGTACTTC. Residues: CSASLGYNYEQYF.

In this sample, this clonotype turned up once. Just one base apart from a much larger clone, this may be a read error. CDR3 coding DNA: TGCAGTGCCACCGGGACAGTTAATCAGCCCCAGCATTTT. Encoded protein: CSATGTVNQPQHF. This chain uses TRBV20-1 with TRBJ1-5, with 7 positions matching TRBD1. The CDR3 has 13 residues. The trim removed 6 bases at V and 4 bases at J, leaving 6 bases unmatched. Germline V gene data show CDR1 as DFQATT and CDR2 as SNEGSKA (reference sequence).

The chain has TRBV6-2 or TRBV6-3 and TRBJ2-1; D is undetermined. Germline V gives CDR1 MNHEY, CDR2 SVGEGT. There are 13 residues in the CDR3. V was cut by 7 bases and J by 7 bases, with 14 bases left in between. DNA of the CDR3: TGTGCCAGCAACTTTGCCCTCTGGAATGAGCAGTTCTTC. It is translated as CASNFALWNEQFF.